This TCR beta chain comes out of a study of blood T cells in healthy people across ages. Points from the study as a whole: Diversity estimated from one million T cells was considered an underestimate.

This clonotype came up many times. Its antigen is not known. The V and J ends lost 4 bases and 1 base, in that order; junction bases with no gene match: 0. The CDR3 sequence is 13 residues long. Looked up from germline, CDR1 is SGHAT and CDR2 is FQNNGV. Alongside a J-beta primer mix, a sample-barcoded 5' primer served in a second PCR lasting 7 to 11 cycles. TCRdb used MiXCR to reprocess the 5' RACE reads, holding one entry per CDR3 protein. The top ten clones hold approximately 4.1% of a sample with approximately 1.5 million distinct CDR3 sequences, roughly two fifths of them seen once. The material sequenced was blood. The source is a woman between 18 and 29 years old in good health. The V and J genes are TRBV11-2 and TRBJ1-1, with 7 bases matching TRBD1. CDR3 sequence: CASSWDRNTEAFF. CDR3 in DNA: TGTGCCAGCAGCTGGGACAGGAACACTGAAGCTTTCTTT.